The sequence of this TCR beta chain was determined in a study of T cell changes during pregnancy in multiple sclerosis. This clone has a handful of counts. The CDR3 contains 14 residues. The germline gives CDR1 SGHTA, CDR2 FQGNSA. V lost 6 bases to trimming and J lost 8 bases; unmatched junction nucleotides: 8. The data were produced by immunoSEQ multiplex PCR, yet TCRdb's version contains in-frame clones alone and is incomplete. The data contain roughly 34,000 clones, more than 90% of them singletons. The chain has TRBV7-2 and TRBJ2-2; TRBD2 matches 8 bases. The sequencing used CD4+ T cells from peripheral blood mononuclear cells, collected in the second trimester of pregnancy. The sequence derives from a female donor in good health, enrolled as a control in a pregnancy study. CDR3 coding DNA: TGTGCCAGCAGTCCGCGGGGGGCGGTGGGGGAGCTGTTTTTT. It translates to CASSPRGAVGELFF.